The 23 T cell receptor beta chains below were found in one sample sequenced in a study of Ad26.COV2.S vaccination and SARS-CoV-2 variants. Stated treatment: about 20 received Ad26.COV2.S at low or high dose, single or two shots; about 5 received placebo; per-sample allocation not given. Sampling happened 63 days after the first vaccine or placebo injection. Here immunoSEQ multiplex PCR was the method, and the copy in TCRdb shows in-frame clones only, minus some. The data show about 680,000 clones, roughly 90% seen once. The source was peripheral blood, collected in a trial of Ad26.COV2.S vaccine versus placebo. The receptors were gathered from a person between 18 and 65 years old who received the Ad26.COV2.S COVID-19 vaccine or a placebo.

This clone appeared a few times. In the same sample, other DNA sequences code for this CDR3. V gene TRBV18 combines with J gene TRBJ1-5; TRBD1 matches at 8 bases. Germline assignment: CDR1 KGHSH and CDR2 LQKENI. The CDR3 extends over 14 amino acids. V trimming: 6 bases; J trimming: 3 bases; junction bases outside the gene matches: 4. CDR3 sequence (DNA): TGTGCCAGCTCCCCGGGACAGGTCAATCAGCCCCAGCATTTT. Encoded protein: CASSPGQVNQPQHF.

This chain uses TRBV5-4 with TRBJ2-1, with D perhaps matching TRBD2 (8 bases). The length of the CDR3 is 15 residues. Deletions cut 4 bases from V and 5 bases from J, with 16 bases between. In germline, CDR1 is SGHNT, CDR2 YYREEE (reference sequence). CDR3 sequence: CASSPGGTVHNEQFF. DNA of the CDR3: TGTGCCAGCAGCCCGGGGGGGACAGTGCACAATGAGCAGTTCTTC.

This clone was detected only a few times. This sequence joins TRBV19 and TRBJ1-2, with D hard to call. The CDR3 loop spans 14 amino acids. Trimming removed 1 base from V and 4 bases from J, with 10 bases in between. Looked up from germline, CDR1 is LNHDA and CDR2 is SQIVND (reference sequence). The CDR3 loop is CASSIGHERYGYTF. In nucleotides, the CDR3 is TGTGCCAGTAGTATAGGCCACGAACGCTATGGCTACACCTTC.

This clone has just a few counts. Other DNA sequences in the sample encode the same CDR3. The J gene is TRBJ2-5, the V gene TRBV6-5, with TRBD1 identical over 8 bases. From germline, CDR1 is MNHEY and CDR2 SVGAGI. The CDR3 totals 14 residues. With 3 bases clipped from V and 2 bases from J, the junction kept 2 bases outside the gene matches. DNA of the CDR3: TGTGCCAGCAGTTATGGGACAGGACAAGAGACCCAGTACTTC. This gives the protein CASSYGTGQETQYF.

V gene TRBV6-1 combines with J gene TRBJ1-1; no firm D call. The V and J ends lost 1 base and 10 bases respectively, with 4 bases between them. There are 10 residues in the CDR3. CDR1 MNHNS and CDR2 SASEGT come from the germline V gene. The CDR3 is CASSEVGAFF. CDR3 nucleotides: TGTGCCAGCAGTGAAGTGGGAGCTTTCTTT.

The V gene is TRBV7-6, the J gene TRBJ1-5; 10 nucleotides line up with TRBD1. The germline CDR1 and CDR2 sequences are SGHVS and FNYEAQ. The CDR3 totals 15 residues. Unmatched junction bases numbered 6, after V lost 1 base and J lost 9 bases. The DNA for the CDR3 is TGTGCCAGCAGCTTAGGGGGACAGGGGACGGGGCCCCAGCATTTT. It is translated as CASSLGGQGTGPQHF.

This clone is a singleton in its sample. The V and J genes are TRBV29-1 and TRBJ2-1, with D perhaps TRBD1 (6 bases). The CDR3 has 13 amino acids. CDR1 and CDR2 (germline): SQVTM, ANQGSEA. Trimming left V 5 bases short and J 9 bases short, with 17 bases between. Written as DNA, the CDR3 is TGCAGCGTTCCGGGACACCGACGGGGTGAGCAGTTCTTC. Translating it yields CSVPGHRRGEQFF.

The genes are TRBV6-5 and TRBJ2-2, with D maybe TRBD2 (6 bases). Deletions cut 6 bases from V and 3 bases from J, with 11 bases between. Germline V CDR1 and CDR2: MNHEY, SVGAGI. This CDR3 contains 14 residues. The CDR3 nucleotides read TGTGCCAGCAGACGGGACTCTTACACCGGGGAGCTGTTTTTT. Protein sequence: CASRRDSYTGELFF.

This clone was detected once. V and J are TRBV6-6 and TRBJ2-7; D is unresolved. The germline V gene encodes CDR1 MNHNY and CDR2 SVGAGI (reference sequence). V lost 6 bases and J 0 bases, leaving 15 bases between the germline ends. The length of the CDR3 is 15 residues. This CDR3 is CASRFSQHTSYEQYF. In DNA form, the CDR3 reads TGTGCCAGCAGATTCAGTCAACACACCTCCTACGAGCAGTACTTC.

The chain uses TRBV27 and TRBJ1-2, with D possibly being TRBD1 (5 bases). The CDR3 covers 16 residues. CDR1 MNHEY and CDR2 SMNVEV come from the germline V gene (reference sequence). Between the trimmed V and J ends, which lost 6 bases and 2 bases, there was a span of 19 bases. The CDR3 nucleotides read TGTGCCAGCAGCCCAATTTACTTGGGGACCAACTATGGCTACACCTTC. Translating gives CASSPIYLGTNYGYTF.

This chain links TRBV18 with TRBJ1-5; D is perhaps TRBD1 (6 bases). Trimming took off 6 bases at V and 5 bases at J, with 14 bases between the two ends. This CDR3 is built from 14 residues. CDR1 is KGHSH and CDR2 is LQKENI in the germline V gene. CDR3 sequence: CASSVQGQDQPQHF. CDR3 bases: TGTGCCAGCTCTGTCCAGGGGCAAGATCAGCCCCAGCATTTT.

The gene calls are TRBV9 and TRBJ2-5, with 8 bases that match TRBD1. V lost 6 bases and J lost 5; bases outside the gene matches: 6. Germline-derived CDR1 and CDR2 are SGDLS and YYNGEE. The CDR3 consists of 13 residues. CDR3 DNA sequence: TGTGCCAGCAACGGACAGGGACGGGAGACCCAGTACTTC. Its translation is CASNGQGRETQYF.

The CDR3: CASSPGRSTYEQYF. The CDR3 DNA follows: TGTGCCAGCAGCCCAGGGAGGTCCACCTACGAGCAGTACTTC. The chain has TRBV5-4 and TRBJ2-7; possible D gene TRBD2, 6 bases. The V end was cut by 4 bases, the J end by 2 bases, with 13 bases between. Germline V gene sequence: CDR1 SGHNT, CDR2 YYREEE (reference sequence). The CDR3 has 14 amino acids.

The V call is TRBV10-3, the J call TRBJ1-2; D perhaps matches TRBD1 (5 bases). The CDR3 sequence is 14 residues long. Germline V lookup: CDR1 ENHRY, CDR2 SYGVKD. V gave up 5 bases and J gave up 6 bases, with 16 bases separating them. The DNA of the CDR3 is TGTGCCATCAGTACGGAGGGGAGTTCGGATGGCTACACCTTC. It encodes CAISTEGSSDGYTF.

The rearrangement joins TRBV7-9 to TRBJ1-5; D is uncertain. V was pared by 1 base and J by 0 bases, with 7 bases between. The CDR3 is 15 amino acids. CDR1 is SEHNR and CDR2 is FQNEAQ in the germline V gene (reference sequence). CDR3 in DNA: TGTGCCAGCAGCTTAGACGGGTATAGCAATCAGCCCCAGCATTTT. It yields the protein CASSLDGYSNQPQHF.

This chain links TRBV15 with TRBJ2-7; TRBD2 matches 9 bases. Trimming removed 1 base from V and 4 bases from J; junction bases left unmatched: 5. CDR1 and CDR2 (germline): LNHNV, YYDKDF (reference sequence). The CDR3 is made up of 15 amino acids. The CDR3 spells CATSRGDSGSYEQYF. Here the CDR3 DNA reads TGTGCCACCAGCAGAGGCGATAGCGGGAGTTACGAGCAGTACTTC.

This clone has a handful of counts. V gene TRBV24-1 combines with J gene TRBJ2-2, with D tentatively TRBD1 (6 bases). V was pared by 9 bases and J by 0 bases, with 10 bases between. Germline V gene data show CDR1 as KGHDR and CDR2 as SFDVKD. This CDR3 region has 14 residues. The CDR3 sequence: CATGQTPNTGELFF. CDR3 nucleotide sequence: TGTGCCACCGGACAGACACCGAACACCGGGGAGCTGTTTTTT.

The CDR3 is CASSQDRGEFYGYTF. CDR3 nucleotide sequence: TGCGCCAGCAGCCAAGACAGGGGGGAATTCTATGGCTACACCTTC. The chain joins TRBV4-3 to TRBJ1-2; 7 nucleotides align to TRBD1. The CDR3 loop spans 15 amino acids. Germline CDR1 is LGHNA and CDR2 is YSLEER. V was pared by 0 bases and J by 4 bases, with 5 bases of the junction left unmatched.

This chain uses TRBV6-5 with TRBJ2-7; a weak D match, TRBD2 (6 bases). CDR3 size: 13 residues. Germline CDR1 and CDR2: MNHEY and SVGAGI. V lost 4 bases and J lost 6, with 13 bases in between. The chain's CDR3 is CASSFIGGVEQYF. The DNA of the CDR3 is TGTGCCAGCAGTTTCATAGGAGGGGTCGAGCAGTACTTC.

This clone was recorded once. V usage is TRBV7-9 and J usage is TRBJ2-5; TRBD2 is a possible D gene (6 bases). CDR1 is SEHNR, CDR2 FQNEAQ, per germline (reference sequence). This CDR3 is built from 15 residues. V was pared by 4 bases and J by 5 bases, with 17 bases between. CDR3 DNA: TGTGCCAGCAGCTCCCCCGCGGGGCTGGGGGAGACCCAGTACTTC. Translated: CASSSPAGLGETQYF.

With respect to this clone: A read error may account for a junction end that differs from germline. The chain carries TRBV15 and TRBJ2-7; D perhaps matches TRBD2 (6 bases). CDR3 length: 14 amino acids. Germline V gives CDR1 LNHNV, CDR2 YYDKDF (reference sequence). The CDR3 region has the DNA TGTGCCACCAGCAAACCCCGGGACTCCTTCGAGCAGTACTTC. Translating it yields CATSKPRDSFEQYF. Variable domain in full (rest from reference TRBV15 and TRBJ2-7): DAMVIQNPRYQVTQFGKPVTLSCSQTLNHNVMYWYQQKSSQAPKLLFHYYDKDFNNEADTPDNFQSRRPNTSFCFLDIRSPGLGDTAMYLCATSKPRDSFEQYFGPGTRLTVT.

The gene calls are TRBV24-1 and TRBJ2-1; a possible D gene is TRBD1 (6 bases). V lost 4 bases to trimming and J lost 2 bases, with 14 bases between them. The CDR3 loop spans 16 amino acids. Per the germline V gene, CDR1 is KGHDR and CDR2 is SFDVKD. CDR3 bases: TGTGCCACCAGTGACCACACAGGGTTTACCTACAATGAGCAGTTCTTC. It is translated as CATSDHTGFTYNEQFF.

This chain uses TRBV11-2 with TRBJ1-3; tentatively, D is TRBD1 (5 bases). The germline V gene encodes CDR1 SGHAT and CDR2 FQNNGV. V was clipped by 1 base and J by 15 bases, with 13 bases between them. The CDR3 runs to 12 residues. CDR3 amino acids: CASSLGTRDRYF. The DNA for the CDR3 is TGTGCCAGCAGCTTAGGTACGAGGGACCGATATTTT.